This TCR beta chain derives from a study of radiation and T cells in renal cell carcinoma. Overall study results and limits: Compared with controls, irradiated tumors had more, larger dominant CDR3 motifs. Sampling covered only about 0.96 g of each tumor.

By its share, this clone is medium-sized. Its antigen is not known. Treatment denoted: treatment-naive control, cytoreductive nephrectomy. Control samples are tumors resected by cytoreductive nephrectomy without prior radiation. The tumor was a clear cell renal cell carcinoma. The CDR3 covers 10 residues. V lost 4 bases and J 9 bases, leaving 4 bases between the germline ends. Germline V CDR1 and CDR2: SEHNR, FQNEAQ (reference sequence). Using immunoSEQ multiplex PCR, the repertoire was profiled, and TCRdb retains in-frame clones only, with some absent. This sample has about 16,000 clones, with 62% found just once.

V usage is TRBV7-9 and J usage is TRBJ1-3, with D uncertain. The starting material was tumor tissue, obtained from a patient whose treatment was nephrectomy without radiotherapy. The receptor comes from a man aged 55 to 70 with renal cell carcinoma. The CDR3 region has the DNA TGTGCCAGCAGCTCCGGCACCATATATTTT. Protein product: CASSSGTIYF.